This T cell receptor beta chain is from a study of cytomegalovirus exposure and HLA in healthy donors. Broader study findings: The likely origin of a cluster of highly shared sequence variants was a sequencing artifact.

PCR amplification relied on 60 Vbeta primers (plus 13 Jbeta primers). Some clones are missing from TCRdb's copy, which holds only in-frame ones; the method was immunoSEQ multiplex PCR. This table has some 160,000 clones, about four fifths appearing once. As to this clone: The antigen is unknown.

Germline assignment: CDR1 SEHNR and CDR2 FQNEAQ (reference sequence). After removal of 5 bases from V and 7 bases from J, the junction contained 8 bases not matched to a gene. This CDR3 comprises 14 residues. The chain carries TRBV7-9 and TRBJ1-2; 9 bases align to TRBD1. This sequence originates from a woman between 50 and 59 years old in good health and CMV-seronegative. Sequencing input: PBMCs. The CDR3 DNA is TGTGCCAGCAGCCCGGGACAGGGTCTTTCTGGCTACACCTTC. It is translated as CASSPGQGLSGYTF.